Listed here are 3 T cell receptor beta chains from one sample, sequenced in a study of blood T cell repertoires in COVID-19. The data were produced by immunoSEQ multiplex PCR, yet TCRdb's version contains in-frame clones alone and is incomplete. The data show a few hundred thousand clones, 65% to 85% seen once. The sequencing input was peripheral blood. These receptors were collected from a woman aged 50 to 60 with acute or convalescent COVID-19.

This clone was seen just once. The chain joins TRBV2 to TRBJ1-6, with D uncertain. The CDR3 contains 13 residues. CDR1 SNHLY and CDR2 FYNNEI come from the germline V gene. Trimming stripped 6 bases from V and 7 bases from J, with 10 bases between. CDR3 sequence reads: CASRQVPNSPLHF. The CDR3, as DNA: TGTGCCAGCAGGCAGGTTCCCAATTCACCCCTCCACTTT.

V usage is TRBV6-5 and J usage is TRBJ2-2, with D possibly matching TRBD1 (5 bases). V lost 7 bases and J lost 4, with 13 bases in between. The CDR3 length is 14 residues. Germline assignment: CDR1 MNHEY and CDR2 SVGAGI. The CDR3 region is CASTMGRGTGELFF. CDR3 sequence (DNA): TGTGCCAGCACCATGGGGCGAGGCACCGGGGAGCTGTTTTTT.

The V gene is TRBV2, the J gene TRBJ2-3; D might be TRBD2 (6 bases). The CDR3 runs 14 residues. Deletions cut 6 bases from V and 3 bases from J, with 13 bases between. Looked up from germline, CDR1 is SNHLY and CDR2 is FYNNEI. The CDR3 is CASRTRAGTDTQYF. The CDR3 DNA sequence: TGTGCCAGCAGGACTCGCGCGGGGACAGATACGCAGTATTTT.